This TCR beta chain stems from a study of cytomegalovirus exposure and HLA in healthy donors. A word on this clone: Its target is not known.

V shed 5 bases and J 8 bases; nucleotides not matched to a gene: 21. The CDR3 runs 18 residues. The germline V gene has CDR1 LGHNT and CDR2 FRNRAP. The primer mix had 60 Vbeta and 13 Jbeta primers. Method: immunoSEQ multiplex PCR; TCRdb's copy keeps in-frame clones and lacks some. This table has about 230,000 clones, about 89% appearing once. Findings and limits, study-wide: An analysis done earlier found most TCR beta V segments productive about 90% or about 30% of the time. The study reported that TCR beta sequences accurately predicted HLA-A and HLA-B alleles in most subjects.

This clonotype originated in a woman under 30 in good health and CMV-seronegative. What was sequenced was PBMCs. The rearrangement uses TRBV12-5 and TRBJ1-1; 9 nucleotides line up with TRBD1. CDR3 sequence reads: CASGPGSRDRVSGCEAFF. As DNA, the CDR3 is TGTGCTAGTGGTCCCGGGAGCCGGGACAGGGTAAGTGGGTGCGAAGCTTTCTTT. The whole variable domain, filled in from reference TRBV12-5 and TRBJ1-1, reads DARVTQTPRHKVTEMGQEVTMRCQPILGHNTVFWYRQTMMQGLELLAYFRNRAPLDDSGMPKDRFSAEMPDATLATLKIQPSEPRDSAVYFCASGPGSRDRVSGCEAFFGQGTRLTVV.